The 9 T cell receptor beta chains listed next were all sequenced from one sample in a study of Graves' ophthalmopathy and Graves' hyperthyroidism. Transcripts of RNA were the source for amplifying TCR beta CDR3 regions. First-round RT-PCR used HTBI primers; second-round multiplex PCR followed. TCRdb itself ran the multiplex PCR reads through MiXCR, one entry per CDR3 protein. The table records some 380,000 distinct CDR3 sequences, over 15% of them present only once. The sequenced sample consisted of peripheral blood. These receptors were taken from a woman between 18 and 30 years old with stable Graves' hyperthyroidism.

This clonotype was seen many times. The CDR3 bases are TGCAGTGTGGGTCCCCCCGCCGCACGAGCGGAAGAGACCCAGTACTTC. It codes for CSVGPPAARAEETQYF. This rearrangement joins TRBV20-1 to TRBJ2-5; possibly TRBD2 for D (5 bases). CDR1 and CDR2 from the germline V gene are DFQATT and SNEGSKA (reference sequence). V shed 7 bases and J shed 3 bases, with 24 bases lying between them. The length of the CDR3 is 16 residues.

This clonotype was seen a handful of times. The genes are TRBV5-5 and TRBJ2-7, with TRBD1 matching 12 bases. This CDR3 region has 14 residues. The trim removed 7 bases at V and 6 bases at J, leaving 8 bases unmatched. The germline V gene encodes CDR1 SGHKS and CDR2 YYEKEE (reference sequence). In DNA form, the CDR3 reads TGTGCCAGCCGATCCGGGACAGGGGGCGCCGAGCAGTACTTC. Translating it yields CASRSGTGGAEQYF.

This clonotype was seen repeatedly, ten times or more. This rearrangement joins TRBV6-5 to TRBJ1-1; D is undetermined. Germline values: CDR1 MNHEY, CDR2 SVGAGI. Between the trimmed V and J ends, which lost 4 bases and 1 base, there was a span of 10 bases. The CDR3 totals 14 residues. DNA for the CDR3: TGTGCCAGCAGTTCTGGCAGCCCGAACACTGAAGCTTTCTTT. Amino acids: CASSSGSPNTEAFF.

This clonotype was recorded at least ten times. The V gene is TRBV6-2 or TRBV6-3, the J gene TRBJ2-5; 10 bases fit TRBD2. The CDR3 sequence is 17 residues long. Trimming took 0 bases from V and 2 from J; bases not matched to a gene: 6. Germline-derived CDR1 and CDR2 are MNHEY and SVGEGT. CDR3 coding DNA: TGTGCCAGCAGTTACTCCAAACTAGCGGGGATTCAAGAGACCCAGTACTTC. This codes for CASSYSKLAGIQETQYF.

This clonotype was seen repeatedly, ten times or more. The rearrangement joins TRBV20-1 to TRBJ1-5; D is possibly TRBD1 (6 bases). The germline V and J ends were trimmed by 4 bases and 2 bases, with 12 bases remaining between them. Germline V CDR1 and CDR2: DFQATT, SNEGSKA (reference sequence). The CDR3 sequence is 14 residues long. This CDR3 reads CSAKGDGRNQPQHF. The CDR3 nucleotides are TGCAGTGCTAAGGGGGATGGGCGCAATCAGCCCCAGCATTTT.

This clonotype was counted at least ten times. The V gene is TRBV7-4, the J gene TRBJ1-2; no firm D call. This CDR3 contains 16 residues. The V and J ends lost 5 bases and 1 base respectively, with 17 bases between them. Germline V gives CDR1 SGHVT, CDR2 SQSDAQ. The CDR3 protein is CASSNGPPKLNYGYTF. The CDR3 DNA is TGTGCCAGCAGCAATGGGCCTCCGAAGCTTAACTATGGCTACACCTTC. The full variable domain, its missing parts supplied by reference TRBV7-4 and TRBJ1-2, is GAGVSQSPRYKVAKRGRDVALRCDSISGHVTLYWYRQTLGQGSEVLTYSQSDAQRDKSGRPSGRFSAERPERSVSTLKIQRTEQGDSAVYLCASSNGPPKLNYGYTFGSGTRLTVV.

There are many counts of this clonotype. The chain employs TRBV27 and TRBJ2-7; 7 nucleotides match TRBD1. V was clipped by 2 bases and J by 0 bases; unmatched bases: 4. Germline CDR1 and CDR2: MNHEY and SMNVEV (reference sequence). The CDR3 totals 15 residues. CDR3 nucleotide sequence: TGTGCCAGCAGTTTAAGGACAGGCCCCTCCTACGAGCAGTACTTC. Its translation is CASSLRTGPSYEQYF.

This clonotype was observed many times. The CDR3 nucleotides are TGTGCCAGCAGCTTAGCACGGGGAAGGGTGAACACTGAAGCTTTCTTT. It is translated as CASSLARGRVNTEAFF. The chain combines TRBV7-2 with TRBJ1-1; D remains unclear. The CDR3 runs to 16 residues. Trimming cost V 0 bases and J 0 bases, with 11 bases left between them. Germline V gene data show CDR1 as SGHTA and CDR2 as FQGNSA.

In its sample, this clonotype was seen many times. The chain combines TRBV5-1 with TRBJ1-5; D perhaps matches TRBD1 (5 bases). The CDR3 covers 15 residues. The germline V gene encodes CDR1 SGHRS and CDR2 YFSETQ. Trimming shortened V by 0 bases and J by 5 bases, and 12 bases separated the two germline ends. CDR3 in DNA: TGCGCCAGCAGCTTGGCCGGGACGGAATATCAGCCCCAGCATTTT. Translation gives CASSLAGTEYQPQHF.